This TCR beta chain was captured by sequencing in a study of cytomegalovirus exposure and HLA in healthy donors. Study-level findings and limits: Associated with cytomegalovirus, according to the listing, were around 160 TCR beta chains.

In regard to this clone: What it recognizes is unknown.

Sequenced by immunoSEQ multiplex PCR; TCRdb stores in-frame clones only, minus some. This table has some 350,000 clones, about 85% appearing once. This CDR3 spans 15 amino acids. CDR1 and CDR2 from the germline V gene are MNHEY and SVGAGI. V was clipped by 0 bases and J by 2 bases; unmatched bases: 4. The material sequenced was PBMCs. V is TRBV6-5 and J is TRBJ2-7; TRBD2 agrees at 7 bases. The sequence came from a woman in her 30s in good health and CMV-seropositive. This CDR3 reads CASSYSNLAAYEQYF. The CDR3 DNA reads TGTGCCAGCAGTTACTCGAATCTAGCGGCCTACGAGCAGTACTTC.